This TCR beta chain comes out of a study of PD-L1 blockade in urothelial cancer. Study background: Blood was tested 3 weeks (second dose) and 6 weeks into treatment. T cell content in blood samples showed a median of approximately 140,000.

The time point denotes: pretreatment peripheral blood. TCRdb keeps only in-frame clones here, not all; method: immunoSEQ multiplex PCR. The sample lists about 50,000 clones; around 90% were seen once. Trimming left V 2 bases short and J 10 bases short, with 12 bases between. CDR1 is WSHSY and CDR2 is SAAADI in the germline V gene. The CDR3 has 14 amino acids. This sample comprised PBMCs, obtained around atezolizumab (anti-PD-L1) treatment. The sequence came from a woman aged 55-70 years with urothelial cancer. The J gene is TRBJ1-6, the V gene TRBV10-2; no reliable D call. CDR3 nucleotide sequence: TGCGCCAGCAGTGAGGTCTATATGGGCTCACCCCTCCACTTT. Protein: CASSEVYMGSPLHF.